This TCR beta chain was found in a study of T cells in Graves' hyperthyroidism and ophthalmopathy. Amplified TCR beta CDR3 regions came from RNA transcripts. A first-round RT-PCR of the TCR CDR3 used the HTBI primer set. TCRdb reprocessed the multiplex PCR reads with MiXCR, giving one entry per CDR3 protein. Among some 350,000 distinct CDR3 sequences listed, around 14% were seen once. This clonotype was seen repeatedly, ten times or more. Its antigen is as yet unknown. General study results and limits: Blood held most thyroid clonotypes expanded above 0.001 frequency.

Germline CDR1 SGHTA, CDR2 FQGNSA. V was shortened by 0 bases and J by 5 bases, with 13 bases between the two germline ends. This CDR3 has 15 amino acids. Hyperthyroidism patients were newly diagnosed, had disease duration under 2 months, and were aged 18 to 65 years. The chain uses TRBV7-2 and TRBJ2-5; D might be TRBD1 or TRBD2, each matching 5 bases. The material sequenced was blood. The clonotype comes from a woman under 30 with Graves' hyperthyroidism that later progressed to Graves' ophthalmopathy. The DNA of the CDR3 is TGTGCCAGCAGCTTAGCGAGGGGAAGGGCTGAGACCCAGTACTTC. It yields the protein CASSLARGRAETQYF.